A single sample is the source of the 11 T cell receptor beta chains below, sequenced in a study of T cells in Graves' hyperthyroidism and ophthalmopathy. Regions amplified from RNA transcripts were the TCR beta CDR3 regions. During a first-round RT-PCR of the TCR CDR3, the HTBI primer set was used. TCRdb fed the multiplex PCR reads into MiXCR, producing one record per CDR3 protein. The sample shows approximately 420,000 distinct CDR3 sequences, around 15% of them seen only once. Material for sequencing was blood. Receptor source: a woman aged 18-29 years with Graves' hyperthyroidism.

This clonotype has just a few counts. This rearrangement joins TRBV5-4 to TRBJ2-7; TRBD2 is a possible D gene (6 bases). The CDR3 loop spans 18 amino acids. Germline-derived CDR1 and CDR2 are SGHNT and YYREEE (reference sequence). The germline V and J ends were trimmed by 0 bases and 0 bases, with 19 bases remaining between them. The DNA of the CDR3 is TGTGCCAGCAGCTTGGTCTTTGGTGGCCAGGGAGGCTCCTACGAGCAGTACTTC. This codes for CASSLVFGGQGGSYEQYF.

This clonotype was counted ten times or more. J is TRBJ2-7 and V is TRBV6-1; D is possibly TRBD2 (7 bases). Germline V lookup: CDR1 MNHNS, CDR2 SASEGT. The CDR3 is made up of 17 amino acids. The V end was cut by 0 bases, the J end by 2 bases, with 17 bases between. Here the CDR3 reads CASSEAWGASGAYEQYF. For the CDR3, the DNA is TGTGCCAGCAGTGAAGCTTGGGGGGCTAGCGGTGCCTACGAGCAGTACTTC.

This clonotype was detected many times. The V gene is TRBV12-3 or TRBV12-4, the J gene TRBJ2-1; TRBD2 matches at 7 bases. The CDR3 consists of 14 residues. Trimming took 5 bases from V and 3 from J; bases not matched to a gene: 4. CDR3 bases: TGTGCCAGCAGTCGTACTAGCGACTACAATGAGCAGTTCTTC. Residues: CASSRTSDYNEQFF.

Regarding this clonotype: A much bigger clone sits one base away, suggesting this may be a read error. The chain carries TRBV30 and TRBJ1-2; 8 positions match TRBD1. Germline assignment: CDR1 GTSNPN and CDR2 SVGIG (reference sequence). This CDR3 has 14 amino acids. CDR3 protein: CARRLAGGSYGYTF. The CDR3 coding sequence is TGTGCCCGGAGGTTGGCAGGGGGCAGCTATGGCTACACCTTC.

This clonotype was counted at least ten times. The CDR3 region is CASSFNRDSNQPQHF. CDR3 in DNA: TGTGCCAGCAGCTTCAACAGGGATAGCAATCAGCCCCAGCATTTT. The rearrangement joins TRBV5-5 to TRBJ1-5; D is possibly TRBD1 (6 bases). The CDR3 is 15 amino acids. Germline V gene lookup returns CDR1 SGHKS and CDR2 YYEKEE (reference sequence). The ends were cut back, 2 bases at V and 0 bases at J, with 9 bases in the middle.

This clonotype was picked up many times. This chain uses TRBV11-2 with TRBJ2-1; 12 positions agree with TRBD2. There are 16 residues in the CDR3. After removal of 5 bases from V and 10 bases from J, the junction contained 12 bases not matched to a gene. The germline V gene encodes CDR1 SGHAT and CDR2 FQNNGV. The CDR3 region has the DNA TGTGCCAGCAGCGCGCCGGGACTAGCGGGCCTACAAGAGCAGTTCTTC. Protein product: CASSAPGLAGLQEQFF.

The chain uses TRBV9 and TRBJ1-3; 7 bases are a match to TRBD1. V shed 4 bases and J 8 bases; nucleotides not matched to a gene: 15. The CDR3 is 16 residues long. Germline CDR1 reads SGDLS; CDR2 reads YYNGEE. The CDR3 loop is CASSPTRQGEGDTIYF. The CDR3 DNA sequence: TGTGCCAGCAGCCCAACGAGACAGGGAGAGGGAGACACCATATATTTT. Variable domain in full (rest from reference TRBV9 and TRBJ1-3): DSGVTQTPKHLITATGQRVTLRCSPRSGDLSVYWYQQSLDQGLQFLIQYYNGEERAKGNILERFSAQQFPDLHSELNLSSLELGDSALYFCASSPTRQGEGDTIYFGEGSWLTVV.

The rearrangement joins TRBV12-5 to TRBJ2-1; perhaps TRBD2 as D (5 bases). CDR3 length: 14 amino acids. The V gene's germline CDR1 is LGHNT and CDR2 FRNRAP. Trimming stripped 5 bases from V and 6 bases from J, with 14 bases between. CDR3 nucleotides: TGTGCTAGTGGTCGAAGACGGGATGGCAATGAGCAGTTCTTC. Translated: CASGRRRDGNEQFF.

This clonotype was detected ten times or more. The V gene is TRBV11-3, the J gene TRBJ2-1; the D call may be TRBD1 or TRBD2 (6 bases each). The V gene's germline CDR1 is SGHNT and CDR2 YENEEA. V shed 5 bases and J shed 6 bases, with 14 bases lying between them. There are 14 residues in the CDR3. CDR3 amino acids: CASSPSQGGNEQFF. DNA of the CDR3: TGTGCCAGCAGCCCTTCACAGGGAGGCAATGAGCAGTTCTTC. The whole variable domain, remainder taken from reference TRBV11-3 and TRBJ2-1, is EAGVVQSPRYKIIEKKQPVAFWCNPISGHNTLYWYLQNLGQGPELLIRYENEEAVDDSQLPKDRFSAERLKGVDSTLKIQPAELGDSAVYLCASSPSQGGNEQFFGPGTRLTVL.

The gene calls are TRBV19 and TRBJ2-5; D is uncertain. V was clipped by 3 bases and J by 3 bases, with 11 bases between them. Germline V lookup: CDR1 LNHDA, CDR2 SQIVND (reference sequence). The CDR3 covers 14 residues. The DNA of the CDR3 is TGTGCCAGTAGTATCAACTGGGCCGAAGAGACCCAGTACTTC. Translating it yields CASSINWAEETQYF.

The rearrangement uses TRBV15 and TRBJ1-6, with D hard to call. Deletions cut 0 bases from V and 9 bases from J, with 12 bases between. Per germline, CDR1 LNHNV and CDR2 YYDKDF (reference sequence). The CDR3 covers 15 residues. The CDR3 loop is CATSRDGERASPLHF. In DNA form, the CDR3 reads TGTGCCACCAGCAGAGACGGCGAGAGGGCTTCACCCCTCCACTTT.